This T cell receptor beta chain was captured in a study of blood T cell repertoires in COVID-19. Sequencing used immunoSEQ multiplex PCR; TCRdb keeps in-frame clones, though not all of them. The repertoire holds hundreds of thousands of clones, with 85% as singletons. This clone turned up a few times. Sequenced input: PBMCs or T cells enriched from blood (not recorded which). The TCR was taken from a woman aged 25 to 39 who had been exposed to COVID-19.

CDR3 bases: TGTGCCAGCAGCGCATCAGGGGTCCTTGACATTCAGTACTTC. The encoded protein is CASSASGVLDIQYF. The chain employs TRBV7-9 and TRBJ2-4; TRBD1 is a possible D gene (6 bases). Germline V gene lookup returns CDR1 SEHNR and CDR2 FQNEAQ (reference sequence). V lost 5 bases to trimming and J lost 8 bases, with 16 bases between them. The length of the CDR3 is 14 residues. The full variable domain, completed using reference TRBV7-9 and TRBJ2-4, is DTGVSQNPRHKITKRGQNVTFRCDPISEHNRLYWYRQTLGQGPEFLTYFQNEAQLEKSRLLSDRFSAERPKGSFSTLEIQRTEQGDSAMYLCASSASGVLDIQYFGAGTRLSVL.